The rows below give T cell receptor beta chains drawn from one sample of a study of cytomegalovirus exposure and HLA in healthy donors. TCRdb keeps only in-frame clones here, not all; method: immunoSEQ multiplex PCR. The sample consists of some 130,000 clones, around 60% of them appearing once. Sequenced input: PBMCs. The receptors originated from a man aged 35-49 years in good health and CMV-seropositive. Both conserved end residues are part of each CDR3. D genes are given only for firm matches. Rows give clone size only sometimes, using once, few, many, or a class for an expanded clone.

CDR3 DNA	CDR3 protein	D gene	V gene	clone size	J gene
TGTGCCAGCTCCAAACCAGGGGTGGATACCTACGAGCAGTACTTC	CASSKPGVDTYEQYF	.	TRBV28	few	TRBJ2-7
TGCGCCAGCAGTTCCACTAGCGGGGGGGCCTACGAGCAGTACTTC	CASSSTSGGAYEQYF	TRBD2	TRBV5-1	few	TRBJ2-7
TGTGCCAGCACCGCGGGGGACGGAAACACTGAAGCTTTCTTT	CASTAGDGNTEAFF	.	TRBV6-6	few	TRBJ1-1
TGTGCCAGCAGCCGACAGGGTAGCTCCTACGAGCAGTACTTC	CASSRQGSSYEQYF	TRBD1	TRBV6-5	.	TRBJ2-7
TGTGCCAGCAGTGAAGGGTCGAGCCCCCATAGCAATCAGCCCCAGCATTTT	CASSEGSSPHSNQPQHF	.	TRBV6-1	.	TRBJ1-5
TGTGCCAGCAGCCCTCTCCCAGGAAATCAGCCCCAGCATTTT	CASSPLPGNQPQHF	.	TRBV2	.	TRBJ1-5
TGTGCCAGCAGTTCCACCGGCGGAAACGACAATGAGCAGTTCTTC	CASSSTGGNDNEQFF	.	TRBV28	.	TRBJ2-1
TGTGCCAGCAGCACACCCACCTCTAGCGGGTACAATGAGCAGTTCTTC	CASSTPTSSGYNEQFF	TRBD2	TRBV28	.	TRBJ2-1
TGTGCCAGCAGTCCAGGGGGAGTAGGTGGCACTGAAGCTTTCTTT	CASSPGGVGGTEAFF	TRBD1	TRBV27	many	TRBJ1-1
TGTGCCTGGAGTTCCGGACTAGCGGGAGTCAGTTCAGAGACCCAGTACTTC	CAWSSGLAGVSSETQYF	TRBD2	TRBV30	.	TRBJ2-5
TGTGCCAGCAGCCACTTGACAGGGGGCTACGAGACCCAGTACTTC	CASSHLTGGYETQYF	TRBD1	TRBV7-8	.	TRBJ2-5
TGCGCCAGCAGCTTGGCAGGGAGGGATGGCTACACCTTC	CASSLAGRDGYTF	.	TRBV5-1	.	TRBJ1-2
TGTGCCAGCAGCATACAGGGAAACACCATATATTTT	CASSIQGNTIYF	.	TRBV28	.	TRBJ1-3
TGTGCCGGAGACAGGGTTGAGAACACTGAAGCTTTCTTT	CAGDRVENTEAFF	TRBD1	TRBV30	.	TRBJ1-1
TGCGCCAGCAGCCAAGTTAGGAGGAACACTGAAGCTTTCTTT	CASSQVRRNTEAFF	.	TRBV4-1	few	TRBJ1-1
TGTGCCAGCAGTGAAGGAGCGGGCACTGAAGCTTTCTTT	CASSEGAGTEAFF	.	TRBV6-1	.	TRBJ1-1
TGTGCCAGCATTCGGCCGGGACTAGCGGGAGTGTCCTACGAGCAGTACTTC	CASIRPGLAGVSYEQYF	TRBD2	TRBV2	.	TRBJ2-7
TGCGCCAGCAGCCCCGGACAGGGAAGCTTTAGTGCTTATGGCTACACCTTC	CASSPGQGSFSAYGYTF	TRBD1	TRBV5-1	.	TRBJ1-2
TGTGCCAGCAGCCAAGGACTAGCGTACCAAGAGACCCAGTACTTC	CASSQGLAYQETQYF	TRBD2	TRBV7-8	.	TRBJ2-5
TGCGCCAGCAGCTCGGGACACGCTATCTACGAGCAGTACTTC	CASSSGHAIYEQYF	.	TRBV5-1	.	TRBJ2-7
TGTGCCAGCAGAAGTACTAGCGGGGCAACCTACGAGCAGTACTTC	CASRSTSGATYEQYF	TRBD2	TRBV28	once	TRBJ2-7
TGTGCCAGCAGCTCCTTTAGCGTGAAAGAGACCCAGTACTTC	CASSSFSVKETQYF	.	TRBV11-2	.	TRBJ2-5
TGTGCCAGCTCACCTTTCGGACAGGGGGCCGGTAGCAATCAGCCCCAGCATTTT	CASSPFGQGAGSNQPQHF	TRBD1	TRBV18	.	TRBJ1-5
TGTGCCAGCAATCATCGTCAGAGAGGTGGCAATCAGCCCCAGCATTTT	CASNHRQRGGNQPQHF	.	TRBV7-3	.	TRBJ1-5
TGTGCCAGCAGCCAAGGCCAGGGGATCATGAACACTGAAGCTTTCTTT	CASSQGQGIMNTEAFF	.	TRBV14	.	TRBJ1-1